This T cell receptor beta chain stems from a study of beta chain features in type 1 diabetes. Expressed TCRB transcripts were sequenced after all isolated RNA was converted to cDNA. Some clones are missing from TCRdb's copy, which holds only in-frame ones; the method was immunoSEQ multiplex PCR. The sample gives roughly 500,000 clones, roughly 31% of which show up once; roughly 0.066% is in the top ten. Every participating donor gave one draw, a heparinised blood sample averaging about 116 mL. The sequence was obtained from a man aged 18 to 35 in good health. The material sequenced was naive CD4+ T cells from blood.

CDR3 DNA: TGTGCCAGCAGCCCCGTCGGTGGGCCTGGGGCCAACGTCCTGACTTTC. Translating it yields CASSPVGGPGANVLTF. The chain recombines TRBV5-6 with TRBJ2-6; D is unclear. Germline lookup yields CDR1 SGHDT and CDR2 YYEEEE. V was cut by 4 bases and J by 2 bases, with 13 bases left in between. This CDR3 comprises 16 residues.